A single sample gave rise to the 24 T cell receptor beta chains below, sequenced in a study of cytomegalovirus exposure and HLA in healthy donors. TCRdb keeps only in-frame clones here, not all; method: immunoSEQ multiplex PCR. The table shows over 200,000 clones, with around 87% occurring only once. The specimen sequenced was PBMCs. The origin of the receptors is a woman aged 18-29 years in good health and CMV-seropositive.

This clone was seen only a few times. The J gene is TRBJ2-1, the V gene TRBV7-3, with 8 bases aligning to TRBD2. The germline V gene has CDR1 SGHTA and CDR2 FQGTGA. V lost 5 bases to trimming and J lost 4 bases; unmatched junction nucleotides: 7. The CDR3 loop spans 15 amino acids. The CDR3 DNA is TGTGCCAGCAGCCCGGGGGGGGCGGGTTACAATGAGCAGTTCTTC. This sequence encodes CASSPGGAGYNEQFF.

The chain joins TRBV7-9 to TRBJ1-2; 11 bases fit TRBD1. The junction had 15 bases not matched to a gene; V was cut back by 2 bases and J by 4 bases. The CDR3 covers 19 residues. The germline gives CDR1 SEHNR, CDR2 FQNEAQ (reference sequence). This chain's CDR3 is CASSLPAGTGGQDIYGYTF. As DNA, the CDR3 is TGTGCCAGCAGCTTACCTGCCGGGACAGGGGGACAGGACATCTATGGCTACACCTTC.

The gene calls are TRBV4-1 and TRBJ2-2, with D possibly TRBD1 on 6 matching bases. The germline V gene has CDR1 MGHRA and CDR2 YSYEKL. Trimming shortened V by 1 base and J by 2 bases, and 14 bases separated the two germline ends. The CDR3 has 17 residues. This chain's CDR3 is CASSQGWGRRNTGELFF. As DNA, the CDR3 is TGCGCCAGCAGCCAAGGCTGGGGGCGCCGAAACACCGGGGAGCTGTTTTTT.

The V call is TRBV5-4, the J call TRBJ1-1; D possibly corresponds to TRBD1 (5 bases). The CDR3 is made up of 15 amino acids. V lost 4 bases to trimming and J lost 0 bases, with 13 bases between them. Germline V lookup: CDR1 SGHNT, CDR2 YYREEE (reference sequence). The CDR3 DNA is TGTGCCAGCAGCCCAGGGAGGATCATGAACACTGAAGCTTTCTTT. This sequence encodes CASSPGRIMNTEAFF.

The chain is built from TRBV19 and TRBJ1-1, with a possible D match to TRBD1 (5 bases). The CDR3 covers 12 residues. Per germline, CDR1 LNHDA and CDR2 SQIVND (reference sequence). The V and J ends lost 5 bases and 11 bases respectively, with 15 bases between them. The CDR3 spells CASSAEAEGAFF. The CDR3 region has the DNA TGTGCCAGTAGTGCTGAGGCGGAGGGGGCTTTCTTT.

This clone was seen only a few times. The chain links TRBV9 to TRBJ2-3, with 7 positions matching TRBD1. J was trimmed by 0 bases and V by 4 bases; bases with no gene match: 5. The CDR3 consists of 15 residues. Germline assignment: CDR1 SGDLS and CDR2 YYNGEE. CDR3 DNA sequence: TGTGCCAGCAGCCCTTGGACAGGTAGCACAGATACGCAGTATTTT. This encodes CASSPWTGSTDTQYF.

V and J are TRBV29-1 and TRBJ2-1; no clear D. CDR1 is SQVTM and CDR2 is ANQGSEA in the germline V gene. There are 11 residues in the CDR3. The V end lost 3 bases, the J end lost 4 bases, and 4 bases lay between the germline ends. CDR3 sequence: CSVDQYNEQFF. In nucleotides, the CDR3 is TGCAGCGTTGACCAGTACAATGAGCAGTTCTTC.

This clone was found once. The chain combines TRBV15 with TRBJ2-7; 11 bases are a match to TRBD2. J was trimmed by 2 bases and V by 4 bases; bases with no gene match: 4. The germline gives CDR1 LNHNV, CDR2 YYDKDF (reference sequence). The length of the CDR3 is 15 residues. CDR3 amino acids: CATSMGLADTYEQYF. CDR3 DNA: TGTGCCACCAGCATGGGACTAGCGGACACCTACGAGCAGTACTTC.

This chain links TRBV2 with TRBJ2-7, with 9 bases fitting TRBD1. Per germline, CDR1 SNHLY and CDR2 FYNNEI. The V gene end was trimmed by 11 bases and the J gene end by 0 bases; junction bases not matched to a gene: 14. This CDR3 has 16 amino acids. CDR3 in DNA: TGTGCCGCCTCGGGGGTTGGGGACAGGGACTCCTACGAGCAGTACTTC. This sequence encodes CAASGVGDRDSYEQYF.

This clone was detected once. The V gene is TRBV25-1, the J gene TRBJ2-7; a weak D match, TRBD1 (6 bases). In germline, CDR1 is MGHDK, CDR2 SYGVNS. The CDR3 runs to 12 residues. V was pared by 8 bases and J by 1 base, with 9 bases between. CDR3 sequence reads: CASRDKSYEQYF. Written as DNA, the CDR3 is TGTGCCAGCCGGGACAAATCCTACGAGCAGTACTTC.

This sequence joins TRBV27 and TRBJ2-5, with 8 bases matching TRBD1. J was trimmed by 4 bases and V by 8 bases; bases with no gene match: 9. Germline assignment: CDR1 MNHEY and CDR2 SMNVEV (reference sequence). The CDR3 runs 14 residues. The CDR3 DNA reads as TGTGCCAGCGGTAGACAGGGGCCATCAGAGACCCAGTACTTC. It specifies CASGRQGPSETQYF.

The chain carries TRBV27 and TRBJ2-3, with 7 positions matching TRBD2. Germline V gene sequence: CDR1 MNHEY, CDR2 SMNVEV (reference sequence). V shed 8 bases, J shed 7 bases, and the junction held 6 bases outside the gene matches. The CDR3 totals 12 residues. For the CDR3, the DNA is TGTGCCAGCCCGGCCGGGGGGAATACGCAGTATTTT. This gives the protein CASPAGGNTQYF.

J is TRBJ2-4 and V is TRBV28; TRBD1 aligns across 7 bases. The CDR3 totals 14 residues. CDR1 is MDHEN, CDR2 SYDVKM, per germline. V gave up 6 bases and J gave up 7 bases; unmatched junction bases: 9. CDR3 amino acids: CASRDRSLGNIQYF. In DNA, the CDR3 is TGTGCCAGCAGGGACAGGTCCCTGGGGAACATTCAGTACTTC.

The chain carries TRBV10-2 and TRBJ1-1; D gene ambiguous. V dropped 3 bases and J dropped 1 base, with 12 bases sitting between them. The CDR3 loop spans 15 amino acids. Germline values: CDR1 WSHSY, CDR2 SAAADI. The CDR3 protein is CASSEPGDSNTEAFF. The CDR3 coding sequence is TGCGCCAGCAGTGAACCGGGAGACTCGAACACTGAAGCTTTCTTT.

The chain links TRBV5-1 to TRBJ2-3; D gene uncertain. The ends were cut back, 0 bases at V and 0 bases at J, with 8 bases in the middle. CDR3 size: 15 residues. Germline V gene lookup returns CDR1 SGHRS and CDR2 YFSETQ. DNA for the CDR3: TGCGCCAGCAGCTTGGGTCAGGATAGCACAGATACGCAGTATTTT. The encoded protein is CASSLGQDSTDTQYF.

Only one count was recorded for this clone. The chain uses TRBV9 and TRBJ2-1; D unresolved. CDR1 is SGDLS, CDR2 YYNGEE, per germline. The CDR3 length is 12 residues. V lost 0 bases and J 13 bases, leaving 11 bases between the germline ends. The CDR3, as DNA: TGTGCCAGCAGCGTAGGACAAAGGAAACAGTTCTTC. Translation gives CASSVGQRKQFF.

The chain recombines TRBV27 with TRBJ1-1; no clear D gene. Germline V CDR1 and CDR2: MNHEY, SMNVEV (reference sequence). This CDR3 spans 13 amino acids. Trimming stripped 6 bases from V and 0 bases from J, with 8 bases between. CDR3 loop: CASSLQVNTEAFF. The CDR3 DNA is TGTGCCAGCAGCCTGCAGGTGAACACTGAAGCTTTCTTT.

The chain's CDR3 is CASSEASGGAYEQYF. CDR3 nucleotide sequence: TGTGCCAGCAGCGAGGCTAGCGGGGGTGCCTACGAGCAGTACTTC. V usage is TRBV7-6 and J usage is TRBJ2-7; 10 bases fit TRBD2. The CDR3 length is 15 residues. Trimming at V came to 5 bases and at J to 2 bases, leaving 6 bases not matched to a gene. The V gene's germline CDR1 is SGHVS and CDR2 FNYEAQ.

This chain joins TRBV19 and TRBJ2-7, with D unresolved. V lost 5 bases and J lost 1, with 9 bases in between. This CDR3 is built from 13 residues. The germline V gene has CDR1 LNHDA and CDR2 SQIVND (reference sequence). The DNA for the CDR3 is TGTGCCAGTAGTGATCACAATTCCTACGAGCAGTACTTC. Translation: CASSDHNSYEQYF.

Here the CDR3 reads CASQPIQTVLEQYF. DNA for the CDR3: TGTGCCAGTCAGCCCATCCAGACAGTTCTGGAGCAGTACTTC. J is TRBJ2-7 and V is TRBV6-5; weak D call: TRBD1 (5 bases). Between the trimmed V and J ends, which lost 9 bases and 7 bases, there was a span of 22 bases. This CDR3 contains 14 residues. Germline assignment: CDR1 MNHEY and CDR2 SVGAGI.

The V call is TRBV28, the J call TRBJ2-7; 7 positions match TRBD1. From germline, CDR1 is MDHEN and CDR2 SYDVKM. CDR3 length equals 16 residues. Trimming at V came to 5 bases and at J to 2 bases, leaving 12 bases not matched to a gene. This CDR3 reads CASSPPPGQRPYEQYF. In DNA form, the CDR3 reads TGTGCCAGCAGTCCCCCACCGGGACAGAGACCCTACGAGCAGTACTTC.

The rearrangement links TRBV9 to TRBJ2-7, with 10 positions matching TRBD2. This CDR3 region has 15 residues. Germline V gene lookup returns CDR1 SGDLS and CDR2 YYNGEE. Trimming at V came to 4 bases and at J to 4 bases, leaving 8 bases not matched to a gene. The CDR3 DNA reads TGTGCCAGCAGCCAAGAACCACTAGCGGGATACGAGCAGTACTTC. This encodes CASSQEPLAGYEQYF.

The V gene is TRBV6-5, the J gene TRBJ2-7; D call uncertain. Germline values: CDR1 MNHEY, CDR2 SVGAGI. Trimming shortened V by 0 bases and J by 3 bases, and 6 bases separated the two germline ends. This CDR3 region has 13 residues. In DNA, the CDR3 is TGTGCCAGCAGTTACTCGGGCCACTACGAGCAGTACTTC. Protein product: CASSYSGHYEQYF.

This sequence joins TRBV28 and TRBJ1-1; D is ambiguous. Germline CDR1 is MDHEN and CDR2 is SYDVKM. The ends were cut back, 1 base at V and 6 bases at J, with 12 bases in the middle. The CDR3 has 14 residues. The CDR3 spells CASSLLKQVPEAFF. Written as DNA, the CDR3 is TGTGCCAGCAGTTTATTGAAGCAAGTACCTGAAGCTTTCTTT.